This T cell receptor beta chain is from a study of blood T cell repertoires in COVID-19. Turning to the study itself: Both acute and convalescent COVID-19 samples were obtained from the United States, Italy and Spain. PBMCs, B-cell-depleted T cells, or T cells were the source of the cDNA or gDNA that made up the material.

Original methodology: Using reference gene primer amplification, nucleated cell counts were estimated. TCRdb's table, derived via immunoSEQ multiplex PCR, lists solely in-frame clones and lacks some. V and J calls and clone size come straight from that table; D and trimming were deduced from the DNA. The sample records about 130,000 clones, approximately 80% being singletons. What was sequenced was peripheral blood. The source of this sequence is a man in his fifties or sixties with acute or convalescent COVID-19.

The CDR3 here is CASSLEPVLNTEAFF. The CDR3 DNA reads as TGCGCCAGCAGCTTGGAACCGGTCTTGAACACTGAAGCTTTCTTT. This rearrangement joins TRBV5-1 to TRBJ1-1; D gene ambiguous. V was shortened by 0 bases and J by 0 bases, with 9 bases between the two germline ends. There are 15 residues in the CDR3. Germline V lookup: CDR1 SGHRS, CDR2 YFSETQ.